Listed here are 19 T cell receptor beta chains from one sample, sequenced in a study of OX40 agonist ivuxolimab in advanced cancers. Generated by immunoSEQ multiplex PCR, the TCRdb table keeps only in-frame clones and is missing some. Of some 87,000 clones listed, roughly 90% were seen once; the top ten hold 0.72%. The input for sequencing was CD4+ or CD8+ T cells sorted from blood, taken in a trial of the OX40 agonist ivuxolimab. These receptor sequences come from an adult with an advanced solid tumor such as melanoma, head and neck, liver or kidney cancer.

V and J are TRBV2 and TRBJ1-1, with TRBD1 matching over 7 bases. CDR3 length equals 14 residues. J gave up 5 bases and V 7 bases, and 10 bases lay outside the gene matches. CDR1 and CDR2 from the germline V gene are SNHLY and FYNNEI. CDR3 DNA sequence: TGTGCCAGCACCCTTCGGGACAGCCTGACTGAAGCTTTCTTT. It yields the protein CASTLRDSLTEAFF.

The chain employs TRBV2 and TRBJ2-5; D not resolved. There are 12 residues in the CDR3. The germline V gene has CDR1 SNHLY and CDR2 FYNNEI. The V and J ends lost 6 bases and 2 bases respectively, with 7 bases between them. The CDR3 nucleotides are TGTGCCAGCAGCGAGCGACAAGAGACCCAGTACTTC. It translates to CASSERQETQYF.

The V call is TRBV11-2, the J call TRBJ2-7; D may match TRBD1 or TRBD2 (5 bases each). V dropped 6 bases and J dropped 2 bases, with 17 bases sitting between them. Germline V gene sequence: CDR1 SGHAT, CDR2 FQNNGV. This CDR3 region has 15 residues. CDR3 protein: CASSQIRDGAYEQYF. The DNA for the CDR3 is TGTGCCAGCAGTCAAATCCGGGACGGAGCCTACGAGCAGTACTTC.

The chain is built from TRBV6-1 and TRBJ2-5; weak D call: TRBD2 (6 bases). V gave up 2 bases and J gave up 5 bases, with 18 bases separating them. The CDR3 is made up of 16 amino acids. Germline V lookup: CDR1 MNHNS, CDR2 SASEGT. CDR3 in amino acids: CASSELRGGPLETQYF. The CDR3 nucleotides read TGTGCCAGCAGTGAATTGCGGGGCGGCCCTCTGGAGACCCAGTACTTC.

This rearrangement joins TRBV5-1 to TRBJ2-5, with D perhaps matching TRBD2 (5 bases). Germline lookup yields CDR1 SGHRS and CDR2 YFSETQ. Trimming removed 0 bases at V and 3 bases at J, with 6 bases between. This CDR3 has 13 amino acids. CDR3 nucleotides: TGCGCCAGCAGCTTGGCCGGGAAAGAGACCCAGTACTTC. This translates into CASSLAGKETQYF.

The J gene is TRBJ1-5, the V gene TRBV6-6; TRBD1 aligns across 8 bases. The CDR3 contains 16 residues. V lost 6 bases, J lost 0 bases, and 7 bases stayed unmatched. Germline lookup yields CDR1 MNHNY and CDR2 SVGAGI (reference sequence). CDR3 coding DNA: TGTGCCAGCAGGCGCACAGGGGGAAATAGCAATCAGCCCCAGCATTTT. Translating gives CASRRTGGNSNQPQHF.

V is TRBV28 and J is TRBJ1-1; D remains ambiguous. Germline V gene sequence: CDR1 MDHEN, CDR2 SYDVKM. This CDR3 spans 14 amino acids. V shed 2 bases and J shed 0 bases, with 7 bases lying between them. In DNA form, the CDR3 reads TGTGCCAGCAGTTTAAGCACGGTGAACACTGAAGCTTTCTTT. Amino acid sequence: CASSLSTVNTEAFF.

The gene calls are TRBV5-1 and TRBJ1-1, with D hard to call. The CDR3 has 13 residues. Germline lookup yields CDR1 SGHRS and CDR2 YFSETQ. Trimming took 1 base from V and 2 from J, leaving 6 bases between them. The CDR3 nucleotides read TGCGCCAGCAGCTTGCGGAGCAACACTGAAGCTTTCTTT. Protein sequence: CASSLRSNTEAFF.

The V call is TRBV5-6, the J call TRBJ1-1; 8 bases map to TRBD1. The germline gives CDR1 SGHDT, CDR2 YYEEEE. The V and J ends lost 2 bases and 3 bases, in that order; junction bases with no gene match: 3. The CDR3 totals 14 residues. The CDR3 spells CASSLRQGHTEAFF. As DNA, the CDR3 is TGTGCCAGCAGCTTACGACAGGGGCACACTGAAGCTTTCTTT.

The chain couples TRBV2 to TRBJ2-3; no definite D call. V lost 5 bases and J 3 bases, leaving 6 bases between the germline ends. CDR1 is SNHLY, CDR2 FYNNEI, per germline. The CDR3 spans 12 residues. DNA of the CDR3: TGTGCCAGCAGTTATAGTACAGATACGCAGTATTTT. It encodes CASSYSTDTQYF.

Regarding this clone: The same CDR3 is also encoded by other DNA sequences in this sample. The V gene is TRBV20-1, the J gene TRBJ2-7; D is perhaps TRBD1 (6 bases). This CDR3 contains 11 residues. With 3 bases removed from V and 3 bases from J, the gap between germline ends came to 6 bases. Germline assignment: CDR1 DFQATT and CDR2 SNEGSKA (reference sequence). The CDR3 nucleotides read TGCAGTGCTAGGGACAGCTACGAGCAGTACTTC. Protein product: CSARDSYEQYF.

The V gene is TRBV28, the J gene TRBJ2-2; D unclear. Germline values: CDR1 MDHEN, CDR2 SYDVKM. Trimming pared 3 bases from V and 4 bases from J, leaving 9 bases between. This CDR3 has 14 amino acids. Here the CDR3 reads CASSLVPITGELFF. In DNA form, the CDR3 reads TGTGCCAGCAGTTTGGTACCGATCACCGGGGAGCTGTTTTTT.

V usage is TRBV19 and J usage is TRBJ1-5, with D perhaps matching TRBD1 (5 bases). Germline V lookup: CDR1 LNHDA, CDR2 SQIVND (reference sequence). This CDR3 has 15 residues. Between the trimmed V and J ends, which lost 2 bases and 4 bases, there was a span of 12 bases. The CDR3: CASSISQGGNQPQHF. The CDR3 DNA is TGTGCCAGTAGTATATCTCAGGGTGGGAATCAGCCCCAGCATTTT. The full variable domain, rest sourced from reference TRBV19 and TRBJ1-5, is DGGITQSPKYLFRKEGQNVTLSCEQNLNHDAMYWYRQDPGQGLRLIYYSQIVNDFQKGDIAEGYSVSREKKESFPLTVTSAQKNPTAFYLCASSISQGGNQPQHFGDGTRLSIL.

The gene calls are TRBV7-3 and TRBJ2-2; TRBD2 matches at 8 bases. Trimming at V came to 5 bases and at J to 5 bases, leaving 7 bases not matched to a gene. Germline CDR1 is SGHTA and CDR2 is FQGTGA. This CDR3 region has 15 residues. As DNA, the CDR3 is TGTGCCAGCAGCCGAAGCGGGAGTAGAACCGGGGAGCTGTTTTTT. This sequence encodes CASSRSGSRTGELFF.

The rearrangement joins TRBV29-1 to TRBJ1-1; weak D call: TRBD1 (6 bases). Germline lookup yields CDR1 SQVTM and CDR2 ANQGSEA. V was cut by 4 bases and J by 3 bases, with 18 bases left in between. The CDR3 consists of 15 residues. The CDR3 DNA follows: TGCAGCGTTGCCCCTCGACAGGCCCAGGACACTGAAGCTTTCTTT. Translated: CSVAPRQAQDTEAFF.

V usage is TRBV27 and J usage is TRBJ1-4; 8 bases line up with TRBD1. CDR3 length: 15 residues. Germline assignment: CDR1 MNHEY and CDR2 SMNVEV (reference sequence). After removal of 9 bases from V and 4 bases from J, the junction contained 10 bases not matched to a gene. The CDR3 loop is CASRLSGGGNEKLFF. As DNA, the CDR3 is TGTGCCAGTAGATTGTCAGGGGGCGGTAATGAAAAACTGTTTTTT.

This sequence joins TRBV7-9 and TRBJ2-5, with D perhaps TRBD2 (6 bases). The CDR3 runs 11 residues. Germline lookup yields CDR1 SEHNR and CDR2 FQNEAQ (reference sequence). The V gene lost 5 bases and the J gene lost 5 bases, with 6 bases spanning the gap. This chain's CDR3 is CASSRGETQYF. In DNA form, the CDR3 reads TGTGCCAGCAGCCGGGGGGAGACCCAGTACTTC. The full variable domain, completed using reference TRBV7-9 and TRBJ2-5, is DTGVSQNPRHKITKRGQNVTFRCDPISEHNRLYWYRQTLGQGPEFLTYFQNEAQLEKSRLLSDRFSAERPKGSFSTLEIQRTEQGDSAMYLCASSRGETQYFGPGTRLLVL.

The chain has TRBV5-1 and TRBJ1-1; a weak D match, TRBD1 (5 bases). Germline-derived CDR1 and CDR2 are SGHRS and YFSETQ. The CDR3 loop spans 14 amino acids. Deletions cut 0 bases from V and 8 bases from J, with 14 bases between. CDR3 loop: CASSLASGIKEAFF. The CDR3 DNA sequence: TGCGCCAGCAGCTTGGCCTCAGGGATTAAAGAAGCTTTCTTT.

V gene TRBV5-5 combines with J gene TRBJ1-5, with TRBD1 matching over 8 bases. This CDR3 region has 15 residues. Germline CDR1 is SGHKS and CDR2 is YYEKEE (reference sequence). The ends lost 3 bases at V and 4 bases at J; junction bases unmatched: 6. CDR3 DNA sequence: TGTGCCAGCAGCTCGGCCCAGGGGGCGAATCAGCCCCAGCATTTT. It translates to CASSSAQGANQPQHF.